Each of the 12 T cell receptor beta chains below was sequenced from the same sample in a study of regulatory T cells in long-lasting Graves disease (dated by TCRdb to the early 2020s). The receptor library was made with multiplex PCR. Sequencing was performed on an Illumina HiSeq 4000. CDR3 regions were amplified by Arm-PCR with iRepertoire HTBI primers to construct TCR beta libraries. TCRdb reworked the public reads: Q25 trimming with fastp, MiXCR clone assembly, productive beta chains retained. Rows are unified per CDR3 protein, each entry keeping the most common DNA and genes. The sample data list some 430,000 distinct CDR3 sequences, and roughly 21% of these were observed just once. The leading ten clones occupy 6.5% to 9% of the sample. According to the study, the label for this sample's time point signals: persistent/refractory GD, antithyroid drugs over 5 years with positive TRAb. For both TCR sequencing and RNA sequencing, RNA was extracted from PBMCs in TRIzol.

The source material was peripheral blood mononuclear cells (PBMCs), sampled when the disease was refractory, from a patient treated with antithyroid drugs. The receptor source for this set is a female donor with Graves disease.

The rearrangement uses TRBV20-1 and TRBJ1-6; D ambiguous. Trimming left V 6 bases short and J 7 bases short, with 19 bases between. The CDR3 length is 15 residues. Germline V gene sequence: CDR1 DFQATT, CDR2 SNEGSKA (reference sequence). The CDR3 loop reads CSAPKTGPANSPLHF. Written as DNA, the CDR3 is TGCAGTGCACCCAAGACCGGACCAGCAAATTCACCCCTCCACTTT.

The rearrangement links TRBV7-9 to TRBJ1-4, with 7 bases matching TRBD1. The length of the CDR3 is 15 residues. Germline V gives CDR1 SEHNR, CDR2 FQNEAQ (reference sequence). With 6 bases clipped from V and 8 bases from J, the junction kept 12 bases outside the gene matches. This CDR3 is CASRPGQAGLEKLFF. CDR3 sequence (DNA): TGTGCCAGCAGACCTGGACAGGCGGGTTTGGAAAAACTGTTTTTT. The full variable domain, with the rest looked up from reference TRBV7-9 and TRBJ1-4, is DTGVSQNPRHKITKRGQNVTFRCDPISEHNRLYWYRQTLGQGPEFLTYFQNEAQLEKSRLLSDRFSAERPKGSFSTLEIQRTEQGDSAMYLCASRPGQAGLEKLFFGSGTQLSVL.

This clonotype turned up a few times. The rearrangement links TRBV7-9 to TRBJ2-2; D call uncertain. The CDR3 is made up of 14 amino acids. The germline V and J ends were trimmed by 5 bases and 1 base, with 8 bases remaining between them. Looked up from germline, CDR1 is SEHNR and CDR2 is FQNEAQ (reference sequence). CDR3 sequence (DNA): TGTGCCAGCAGCGACCCGGAGAACACCGGGGAGCTGTTTTTT. Amino acid sequence: CASSDPENTGELFF.

The gene calls are TRBV10-3 and TRBJ2-4; a weak D match, TRBD2 (5 bases). Germline V gene lookup returns CDR1 ENHRY and CDR2 SYGVKD. The germline V and J ends were trimmed by 10 bases and 3 bases, with 13 bases remaining between them. The CDR3 is 13 residues long. CDR3 loop: CATQPSGKNIQYF. The CDR3 DNA follows: TGTGCCACCCAGCCGAGCGGCAAAAACATTCAGTACTTC.

The V and J genes are TRBV20-1 and TRBJ2-7, with 7 bases aligning to TRBD1. CDR1 and CDR2 (germline): DFQATT, SNEGSKA (reference sequence). The trim removed 8 bases at V and 3 bases at J, leaving 7 bases unmatched. This CDR3 has 12 amino acids. The CDR3 loop reads CSRQGGSYEQYF. The CDR3 bases are TGCAGTCGACAGGGCGGTAGCTACGAGCAGTACTTC.

This clonotype was seen at least ten times. The chain has TRBV12-3 or TRBV12-4 and TRBJ2-5; the match to TRBD2 covers 10 bases. The trim removed 3 bases at V and 0 bases at J, leaving 10 bases unmatched. CDR3 length: 18 residues. The CDR3 loop is CASSFGVSGGRYQETQYF. Written as DNA, the CDR3 is TGTGCCAGCAGTTTTGGGGTTAGCGGGGGGAGATACCAAGAGACCCAGTACTTC.

About this clonotype: With a much larger clone just one base away, this may be a read error. The chain combines TRBV20-1 with TRBJ1-2; 7 nucleotides agree with TRBD1. Looked up from germline, CDR1 is DFQATT and CDR2 is SNEGSKA (reference sequence). Trimming removed 6 bases from V and 6 bases from J; junction bases left unmatched: 10. The CDR3 consists of 13 residues. The CDR3, as DNA: TGCAGTGCCCCAGAGACAGGGTGGCATGGCTACACCTTC. Its translation: CSAPETGWHGYTF.

The chain carries TRBV5-1 and TRBJ2-6; 8 bases match TRBD1. The CDR3 has 18 amino acids. Germline V CDR1 and CDR2: SGHRS, YFSETQ. V trimming: 3 bases; J trimming: 1 base; junction bases outside the gene matches: 9. CDR3: CASSSIWTGRSGANVLTF. In DNA, the CDR3 is TGCGCCAGCAGCTCCATATGGACAGGGAGGTCTGGGGCCAACGTCCTGACTTTC.

This chain joins TRBV20-1 and TRBJ2-3, with 7 nucleotides matching TRBD2. This CDR3 comprises 20 residues. CDR1 is DFQATT, CDR2 SNEGSKA, per germline (reference sequence). V trimming: 5 bases; J trimming: 1 base; junction bases outside the gene matches: 24. CDR3 coding DNA: TGCAGTGCTGTTGGACTAGGCGGGCAAACCCAAAACCACGGCACAGATACGCAGTATTTT. Translation: CSAVGLGGQTQNHGTDTQYF.

V and J are TRBV30 and TRBJ2-5, with D uncertain. The germline CDR1 and CDR2 sequences are GTSNPN and SVGIG (reference sequence). The V gene lost 3 bases and the J gene lost 5 bases, with 10 bases spanning the gap. The CDR3 totals 12 residues. In nucleotides, the CDR3 is TGTGCCTGGAGCAGGTTCGGTGAGACCCAGTACTTC. This translates into CAWSRFGETQYF.

This chain uses TRBV5-4 with TRBJ1-4; 8 bases line up with TRBD1. Trimming took 5 bases from V and 6 from J; bases not matched to a gene: 9. The V gene's germline CDR1 is SGHNT and CDR2 YYREEE (reference sequence). CDR3 length: 15 residues. The CDR3 nucleotides read TGTGCCAGCAGTAAGAGAGGACAGGGCTATGAAAAACTGTTTTTT. Translating it yields CASSKRGQGYEKLFF.

This chain joins TRBV30 and TRBJ2-2, with no clear D. Per germline, CDR1 GTSNPN and CDR2 SVGIG (reference sequence). V was cut by 7 bases and J by 0 bases, with 9 bases left in between. The CDR3 is made up of 13 amino acids. The CDR3 nucleotides read TGTGCCTCCCAAGCCCCGAACACCGGGGAGCTGTTTTTT. This translates into CASQAPNTGELFF.